This T cell receptor (beta chain) was found in a study of T cell responses to AZD1222 COVID-19 vaccine (dated by TCRdb to about 2021). Context from the whole study: AZD1222 recipients given second doses at about 4 weeks or at about 12 weeks were pooled, since spike-specific TCR depth and breadth were not found to differ between the two schedules. A total of just over 230 trial participants underwent TCR sequencing, of whom about 210 received two doses of AZD1222 and roughly 25 received two doses of the MenACWY control vaccine. Enrollment into the trials was organized by age into subgroups of 18-55, 56-69 and 70-plus years, and those subgroups contained about 160, 30 and 59 TCR-sequenced participants, respectively. Broader findings and caveats from the paper: Participants were mostly white British, with more females than males. The authors suggested clonal diversity may have been underestimated. Epitopes outside the regions mutated in the B.1.351 and B.1.1.7 variants were reportedly recognized by nearly half of the unique spike-specific TCRs. The vaccine-associated CD4 TCRs covered the entire spike protein, and the dominant responses fell in regions 160-218 and 743-854. After two AZD1222 doses, both the breadth and the depth of spike-specific TCRs were significantly higher than at day 0 and than in MenACWY recipients. Only six or seven AZD1222 recipients were SARS-CoV-2 seropositive at baseline, limiting conclusions about previously exposed vaccinees. In the small 56-69-year group, the increase in depth fell short of significance, most likely because of low power. Because no day 14 peak-response samples were available, repertoires were characterized only after the peak T cell response.

With respect to this clone: What this receptor recognizes is not known. No quality values exist for individual bases; no much larger clone is one base distant.

The time point label on this specimen signifies: baseline before first vaccination. Vaccinee samples were obtained from the UK trials COV001 and COV002, which included a single-blind randomized controlled phase 2/3 trial of AZD1222 (ChAdOx1 nCoV-19) in healthy adults. For TCRbeta chain sequencing, PBMC samples were collected from trial participants at day 0 and at day 28 after the second dose. V and J are trimmed by 4 bases and 9 bases, and the gene matches miss 14 bases of the junction. CDR1 and CDR2 are read off the germline V gene (reference sequence) as GTSNPN and SVGIG. The CDR3 spans 15 residues, from the cysteine through the phenylalanine. The only DNA kept is the CDR3, 45 bases in frame from the first base. The CDR3 regions of human TCRbeta chains were subjected to immunosequencing. From the authors' description of their analysis: Repertoire TCRs were checked for matches against a reference library of SARS-CoV-2-specific TCRs that had been generated using the MIRA antigen-specificity platform. Breadth was defined as the fraction of unique TCRs that were SARS-CoV-2-associated. Depth was defined as the fraction of total T cells that were SARS-CoV-2-associated. Using the MIRA data, each spike-specific TCR was mapped to the spike region that the TCR reacts to and placed in a CD4 or CD8 class. Log10-transformed breadth and depth values were compared by one-way ANOVA with Sidak's multiple comparisons tests. As stored in TCRdb, this immuneACCESS dataset retains in-frame rearrangements with V and J assigned. A fraction of the clones does not appear; measured against another copy, unresolved V genes explain less than half of the discrepancy, and the remainder lacks a known reason. V, J and clone size were drawn from that table, and D and trimming were deduced from the DNA. Recorded for this sample are fewer than 150,000 clones; about 88% of them occurred a single time. 9.8% of the sample goes to the ten largest clones.

The material was peripheral blood, obtained on day 0 of AZD1222 vaccination. This clonotype originated in an adult in good health. The rearrangement combines TRBV30 with TRBJ2-1; the central 8 bases match TRBD2. CDR3 reads: CAWTPDFSGIGEQFF. The sequenced DNA: TGTGCCTGGACCCCCGATTTTAGCGGGATTGGTGAGCAGTTCTTC.